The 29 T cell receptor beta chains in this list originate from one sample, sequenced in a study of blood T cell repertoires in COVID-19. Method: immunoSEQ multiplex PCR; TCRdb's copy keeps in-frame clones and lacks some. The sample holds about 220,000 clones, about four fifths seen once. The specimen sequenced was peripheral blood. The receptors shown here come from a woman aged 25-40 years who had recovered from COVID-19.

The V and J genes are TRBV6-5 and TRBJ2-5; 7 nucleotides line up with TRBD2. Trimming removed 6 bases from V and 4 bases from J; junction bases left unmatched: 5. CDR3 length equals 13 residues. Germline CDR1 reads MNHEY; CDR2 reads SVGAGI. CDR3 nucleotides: TGTGCCAGCAGGCGCAGGGAGGGAGAGACCCAGTACTTC. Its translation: CASRRREGETQYF.

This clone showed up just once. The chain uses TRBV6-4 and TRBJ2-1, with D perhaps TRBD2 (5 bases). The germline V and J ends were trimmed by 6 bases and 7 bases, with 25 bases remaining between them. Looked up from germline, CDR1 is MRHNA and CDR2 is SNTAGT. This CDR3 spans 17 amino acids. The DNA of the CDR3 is TGTGCCAGCAGCCAGCGGCGGGCGGCCCCAACTCGGAATGAGCAGTTCTTC. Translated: CASSQRRAAPTRNEQFF.

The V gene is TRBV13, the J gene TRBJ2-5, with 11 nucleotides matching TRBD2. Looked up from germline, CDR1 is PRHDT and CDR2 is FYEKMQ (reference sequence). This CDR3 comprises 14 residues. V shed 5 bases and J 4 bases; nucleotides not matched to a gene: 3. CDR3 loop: CASSQTSGTETQYF. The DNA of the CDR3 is TGTGCCAGCAGCCAGACTAGCGGGACAGAGACCCAGTACTTC.

The DNA for the CDR3 is TGCGCCAGCAGCCCCGGACTAGGAATCTACGAGCAGTACTTC. This encodes CASSPGLGIYEQYF. This chain connects TRBV4-1 to TRBJ2-7; 7 bases are shared with TRBD2. Trimming cost V 4 bases and J 3 bases; bases outside gene matches: 6. Germline V gene data show CDR1 as MGHRA and CDR2 as YSYEKL. CDR3 length equals 14 residues.

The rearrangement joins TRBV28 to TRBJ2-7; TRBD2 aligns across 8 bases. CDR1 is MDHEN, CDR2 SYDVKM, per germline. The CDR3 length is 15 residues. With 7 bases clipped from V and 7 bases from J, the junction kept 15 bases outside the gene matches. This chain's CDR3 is CASTQSPGLGEEQYF. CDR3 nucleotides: TGTGCCAGCACCCAATCTCCGGGACTAGGAGAGGAGCAGTACTTC.

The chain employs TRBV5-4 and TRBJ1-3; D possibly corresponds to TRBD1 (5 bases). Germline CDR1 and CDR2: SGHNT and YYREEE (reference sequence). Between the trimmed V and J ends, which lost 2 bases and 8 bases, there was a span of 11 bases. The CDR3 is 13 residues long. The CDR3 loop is CASSFQAGDTIYF. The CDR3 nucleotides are TGTGCCAGCAGCTTCCAAGCGGGGGACACCATATATTTT.

This CDR3 reads CAWSSGQGTDTQYF. Here the CDR3 DNA reads TGTGCCTGGAGTTCGGGACAGGGCACAGATACGCAGTATTTT. The chain has TRBV30 and TRBJ2-3; 8 positions match TRBD1. In germline, CDR1 is GTSNPN, CDR2 SVGIG (reference sequence). J was trimmed by 1 base and V by 2 bases; bases with no gene match: 2. The CDR3 consists of 14 residues. The full variable domain, in which reference TRBV30 and TRBJ2-3 provide the parts outside the CDR3, is SQTIHQWPATLVQPVGSPLSLECTVEGTSNPNLYWYRQAAGRGLQLLFYSVGIGQISSEVPQNLSASRPQDRQFILSSKKLLLSDSGFYLCAWSSGQGTDTQYFGPGTRLTVL.

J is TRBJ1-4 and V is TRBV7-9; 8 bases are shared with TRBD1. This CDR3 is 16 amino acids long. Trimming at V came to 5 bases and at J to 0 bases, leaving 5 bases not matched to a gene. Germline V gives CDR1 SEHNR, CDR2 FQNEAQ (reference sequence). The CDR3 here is CASSPRTGTTNEKLFF. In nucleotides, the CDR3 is TGTGCCAGCAGCCCCCGGACAGGGACAACTAATGAAAAACTGTTTTTT.

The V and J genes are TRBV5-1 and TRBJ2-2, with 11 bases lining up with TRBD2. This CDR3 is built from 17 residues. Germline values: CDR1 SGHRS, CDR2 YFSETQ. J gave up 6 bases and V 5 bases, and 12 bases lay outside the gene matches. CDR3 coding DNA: TGCGCCAGCAGAACCAGGCTAGCGGGAGGAGGGGCCGGGGAGCTGTTTTTT. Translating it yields CASRTRLAGGGAGELFF.

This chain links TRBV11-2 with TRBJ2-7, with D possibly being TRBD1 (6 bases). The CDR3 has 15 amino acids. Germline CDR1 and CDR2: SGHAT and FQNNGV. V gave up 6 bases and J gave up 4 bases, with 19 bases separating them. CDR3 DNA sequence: TGTGCCAGCAGTTCCATGCAGGGGAATAAATACGAGCAGTACTTC. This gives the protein CASSSMQGNKYEQYF.

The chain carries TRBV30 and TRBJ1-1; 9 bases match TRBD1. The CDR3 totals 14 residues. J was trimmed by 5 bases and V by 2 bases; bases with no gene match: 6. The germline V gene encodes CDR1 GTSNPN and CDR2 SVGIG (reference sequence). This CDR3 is CAWSLGTGSTEAFF. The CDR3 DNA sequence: TGTGCCTGGAGTCTAGGGACAGGGTCAACTGAAGCTTTCTTT. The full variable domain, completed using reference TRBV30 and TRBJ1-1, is SQTIHQWPATLVQPVGSPLSLECTVEGTSNPNLYWYRQAAGRGLQLLFYSVGIGQISSEVPQNLSASRPQDRQFILSSKKLLLSDSGFYLCAWSLGTGSTEAFFGQGTRLTVV.

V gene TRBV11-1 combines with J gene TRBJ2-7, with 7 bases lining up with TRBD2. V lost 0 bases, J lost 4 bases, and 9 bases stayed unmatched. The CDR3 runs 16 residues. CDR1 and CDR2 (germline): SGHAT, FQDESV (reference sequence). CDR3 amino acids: CASSLAPAGRVYEQYF. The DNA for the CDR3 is TGTGCCAGCAGCTTAGCGCCAGCGGGGCGAGTTTACGAGCAGTACTTC.

This chain's CDR3 is CASSQAGEYEQFF. The CDR3 DNA reads TGCGCCAGCAGTCAAGCGGGAGAATATGAGCAGTTCTTC. The J gene is TRBJ2-1, the V gene TRBV23-1; 7 nucleotides agree with TRBD2. TRBV23-1 is reported as an ORF; its role is uncertain. Unmatched junction bases numbered 3, after V lost 2 bases and J lost 8 bases. The CDR3 runs to 13 residues.

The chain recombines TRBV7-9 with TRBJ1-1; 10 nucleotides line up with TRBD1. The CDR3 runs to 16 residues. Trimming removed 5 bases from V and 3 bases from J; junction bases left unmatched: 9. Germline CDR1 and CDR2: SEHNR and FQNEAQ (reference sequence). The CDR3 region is CASSRSTGGAYTEAFF. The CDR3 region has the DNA TGTGCCAGCAGCCGCTCGACAGGGGGCGCCTACACTGAAGCTTTCTTT. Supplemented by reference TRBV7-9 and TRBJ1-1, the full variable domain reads DTGVSQNPRHKITKRGQNVTFRCDPISEHNRLYWYRQTLGQGPEFLTYFQNEAQLEKSRLLSDRFSAERPKGSFSTLEIQRTEQGDSAMYLCASSRSTGGAYTEAFFGQGTRLTVV.

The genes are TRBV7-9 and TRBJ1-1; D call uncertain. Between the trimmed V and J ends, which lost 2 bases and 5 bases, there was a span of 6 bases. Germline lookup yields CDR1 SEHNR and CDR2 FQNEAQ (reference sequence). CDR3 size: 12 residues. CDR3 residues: CASSLRVTEAFF. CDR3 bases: TGTGCCAGCAGCTTACGAGTTACTGAAGCTTTCTTT.

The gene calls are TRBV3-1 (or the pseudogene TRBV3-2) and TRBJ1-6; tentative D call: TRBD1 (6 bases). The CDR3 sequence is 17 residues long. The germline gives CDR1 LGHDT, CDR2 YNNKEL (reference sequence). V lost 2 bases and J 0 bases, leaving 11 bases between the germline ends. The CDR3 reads CASSQRQGSSYNSPLHF. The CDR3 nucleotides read TGTGCCAGCAGCCAACGGCAGGGGAGCTCCTATAATTCACCCCTCCACTTT.

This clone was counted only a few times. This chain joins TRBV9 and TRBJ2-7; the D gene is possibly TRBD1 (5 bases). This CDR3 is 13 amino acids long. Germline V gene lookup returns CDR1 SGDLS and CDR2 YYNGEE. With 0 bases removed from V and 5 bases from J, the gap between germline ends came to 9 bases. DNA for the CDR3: TGTGCCAGCAGCGTAGAGGCCAGGGACGAGCAGTACTTC. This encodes CASSVEARDEQYF.

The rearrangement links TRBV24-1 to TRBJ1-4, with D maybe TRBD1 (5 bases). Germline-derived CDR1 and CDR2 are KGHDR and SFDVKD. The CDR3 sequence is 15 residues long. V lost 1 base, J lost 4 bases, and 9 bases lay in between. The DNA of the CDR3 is TGTGCCACCAGTGATTTTCAGGGCCATAATGAAAAACTGTTTTTT. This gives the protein CATSDFQGHNEKLFF.

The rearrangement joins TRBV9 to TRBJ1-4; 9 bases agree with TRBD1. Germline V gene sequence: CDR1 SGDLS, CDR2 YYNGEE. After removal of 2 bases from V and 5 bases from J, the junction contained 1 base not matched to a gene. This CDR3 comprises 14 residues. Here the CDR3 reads CASSVGTGNEKLFF. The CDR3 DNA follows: TGTGCCAGCAGCGTCGGGACAGGGAATGAAAAACTGTTTTTT.

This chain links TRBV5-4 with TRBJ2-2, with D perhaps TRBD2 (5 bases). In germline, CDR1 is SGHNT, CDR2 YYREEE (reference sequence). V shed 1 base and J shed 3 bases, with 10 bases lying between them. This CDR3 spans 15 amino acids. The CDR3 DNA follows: TGTGCCAGCAGCTTGTGGGGAGAGCACACCGGGGAGCTGTTTTTT. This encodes CASSLWGEHTGELFF.

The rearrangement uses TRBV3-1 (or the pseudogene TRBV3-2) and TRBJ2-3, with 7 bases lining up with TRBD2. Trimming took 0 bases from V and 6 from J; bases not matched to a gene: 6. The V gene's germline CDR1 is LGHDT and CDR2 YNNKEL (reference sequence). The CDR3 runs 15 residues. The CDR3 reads CASSQELREGDTQYF. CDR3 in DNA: TGTGCCAGCAGCCAAGAATTGAGGGAGGGGGATACGCAGTATTTT.

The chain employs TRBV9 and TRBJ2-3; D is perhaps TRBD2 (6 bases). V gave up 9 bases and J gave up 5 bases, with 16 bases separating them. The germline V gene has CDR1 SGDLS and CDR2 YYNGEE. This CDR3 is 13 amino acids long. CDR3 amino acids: CATRRAGGDTQYF. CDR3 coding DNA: TGTGCCACCAGGAGGGCCGGGGGAGATACGCAGTATTTT.

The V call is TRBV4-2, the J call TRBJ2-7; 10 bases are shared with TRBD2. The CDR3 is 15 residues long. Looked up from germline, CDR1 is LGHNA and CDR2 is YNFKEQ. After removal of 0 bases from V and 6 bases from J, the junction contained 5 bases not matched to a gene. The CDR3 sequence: CASSQEGLAAREQYF. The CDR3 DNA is TGTGCCAGCAGCCAAGAAGGACTAGCGGCCCGCGAGCAGTACTTC.

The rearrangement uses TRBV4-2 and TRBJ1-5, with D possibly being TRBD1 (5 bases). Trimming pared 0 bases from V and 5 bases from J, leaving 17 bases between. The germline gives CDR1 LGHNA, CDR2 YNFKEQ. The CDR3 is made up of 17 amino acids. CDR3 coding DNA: TGTGCCAGCAGCCAAGATTTAGGAGGGGTTAAGTATCAGCCCCAGCATTTT. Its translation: CASSQDLGGVKYQPQHF.

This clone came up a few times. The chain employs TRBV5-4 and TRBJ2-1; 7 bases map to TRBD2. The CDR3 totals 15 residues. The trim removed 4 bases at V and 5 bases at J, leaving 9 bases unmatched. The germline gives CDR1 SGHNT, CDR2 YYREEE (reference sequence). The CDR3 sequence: CASSRPGLGDNEQFF. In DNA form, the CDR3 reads TGTGCCAGCAGCCGGCCCGGACTAGGGGACAATGAGCAGTTCTTC.

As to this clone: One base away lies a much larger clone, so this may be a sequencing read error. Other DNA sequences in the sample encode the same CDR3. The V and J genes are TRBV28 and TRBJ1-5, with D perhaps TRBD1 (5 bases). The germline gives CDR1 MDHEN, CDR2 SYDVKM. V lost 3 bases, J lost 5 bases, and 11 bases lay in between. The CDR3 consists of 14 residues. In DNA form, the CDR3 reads TGTGCCAGCAGTTTTGACGGGGGAGATCAGCCCCAGCATTTT. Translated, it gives CASSFDGGDQPQHF. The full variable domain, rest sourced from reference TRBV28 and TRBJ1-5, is DVKVTQSSRYLVKRTGEKVFLECVQDMDHENMFWYRQDPGLGLRLIYFSYDVKMKEKGDIPEGYSVSREKKERFSLILESASTNQTSMYLCASSFDGGDQPQHFGDGTRLSIL.

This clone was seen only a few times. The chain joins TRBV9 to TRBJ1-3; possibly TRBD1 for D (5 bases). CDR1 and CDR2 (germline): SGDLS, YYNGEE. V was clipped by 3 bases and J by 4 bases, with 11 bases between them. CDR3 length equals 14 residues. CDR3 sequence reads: CASSDRQRGNTIYF. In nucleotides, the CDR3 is TGTGCCAGCAGCGACCGACAGAGAGGAAACACCATATATTTT.

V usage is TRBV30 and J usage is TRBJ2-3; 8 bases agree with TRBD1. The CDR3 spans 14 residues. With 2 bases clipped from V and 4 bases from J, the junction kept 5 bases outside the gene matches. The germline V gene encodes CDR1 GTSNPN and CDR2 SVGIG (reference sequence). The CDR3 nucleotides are TGTGCCTGGAGTTGGACAGGGTACTCAGATACGCAGTATTTT. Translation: CAWSWTGYSDTQYF.

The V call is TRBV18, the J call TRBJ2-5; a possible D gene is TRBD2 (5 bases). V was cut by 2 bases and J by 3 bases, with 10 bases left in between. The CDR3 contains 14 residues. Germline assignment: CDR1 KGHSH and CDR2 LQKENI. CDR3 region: CASSPSRGKETQYF. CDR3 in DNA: TGTGCCAGCTCACCATCCAGAGGGAAAGAGACCCAGTACTTC.